Listed below are T cell receptor beta chains from one sample, sequenced in a study of blood T cells in healthy people across ages. MiXCR, applied by TCRdb to the 5' RACE reads, yields one record per CDR3 protein. The data show almost 300,000 distinct CDR3 sequences, 25% to 30% seen once. What was sequenced was blood. The origin of the receptors is a woman aged 70-85 years in good health. Each CDR3 is given with its conserved first and last residue. A D gene is named only where the DNA matches it firmly. Size is omitted from some rows. Given values are once, few, many or a class for expanded clones.

clone_size: many
d_call: .
v_call: TRBV5-1
j_call: TRBJ2-5
cdr3_nt: TGCGCCAGCAGGCGACAGAGGGGCCAAGAGACCCAGTACTTC
cdr3_aa: CASRRQRGQETQYF

clone_size: .
d_call: TRBD2
v_call: TRBV7-3
j_call: TRBJ2-5
cdr3_nt: TGTGCCAGCAGCTTAATGGGAGCGGGGGAGACCCAGTACTTC
cdr3_aa: CASSLMGAGETQYF

clone_size: .
d_call: TRBD1
v_call: TRBV12-3/TRBV12-4
j_call: TRBJ2-2
cdr3_nt: TGTGCCAGCAGCGGGGGACAGGGTATGAACACCGGGGAGCTGTTTTTT
cdr3_aa: CASSGGQGMNTGELFF

clone_size: few
d_call: .
v_call: TRBV9
j_call: TRBJ2-1
cdr3_nt: TGTGCCAGCCGCTCGGGGGACTCTAATGAGCAGTTCTTC
cdr3_aa: CASRSGDSNEQFF

clone_size: .
d_call: TRBD1
v_call: TRBV2
j_call: TRBJ2-3
cdr3_nt: TGTGCCAGCAGTCAAGACAGGGTTTTAGATACGCAGTATTTT
cdr3_aa: CASSQDRVLDTQYF

clone_size: .
d_call: TRBD2
v_call: TRBV15
j_call: TRBJ2-5
cdr3_nt: TGTGCCACCAGCAGAGATAGGGGCGGGACTAACGGCCATTCAGAGACCCAGTACTTC
cdr3_aa: CATSRDRGGTNGHSETQYF

clone_size: few
d_call: .
v_call: TRBV7-2
j_call: TRBJ2-5
cdr3_nt: TGTGCCAGCAGCTTAGGGGGACGCCGGGCCGCACAAGAGACCCAGTACTTC
cdr3_aa: CASSLGGRRAAQETQYF

clone_size: .
d_call: TRBD1
v_call: TRBV6-1
j_call: TRBJ2-1
cdr3_nt: TGTGCCAGCAGTGAAGCATGGTGGGACAGTACCTACAATGAGCAGTTCTTC
cdr3_aa: CASSEAWWDSTYNEQFF

clone_size: many
d_call: TRBD1
v_call: TRBV28
j_call: TRBJ2-4
cdr3_nt: TGTGCCAGCAGCACTATTGGACAGGGGAACATTCAGTACTTC
cdr3_aa: CASSTIGQGNIQYF

clone_size: .
d_call: TRBD2
v_call: TRBV12-3/TRBV12-4
j_call: TRBJ2-7
cdr3_nt: TGTGCCAGCACCTGGGGGGGGAGCATGTACGAGCAGTACTTC
cdr3_aa: CASTWGGSMYEQYF

clone_size: .
d_call: .
v_call: TRBV5-1
j_call: TRBJ1-4
cdr3_nt: TGCGCCAGCAGCTTACAGGACCTTAATGAAAAACTGTTTTTT
cdr3_aa: CASSLQDLNEKLFF

clone_size: many
d_call: TRBD1
v_call: TRBV29-1
j_call: TRBJ1-4
cdr3_nt: TGCTCCGGGACAGATAATGAAAAACTGTTTTTT
cdr3_aa: CSGTDNEKLFF

clone_size: .
d_call: TRBD2
v_call: TRBV28
j_call: TRBJ2-7
cdr3_nt: TGTGCCAGCAGTTTACCGGGAGGGTCAACTTACGAGCAGTACTTC
cdr3_aa: CASSLPGGSTYEQYF

clone_size: many
d_call: .
v_call: TRBV7-3
j_call: TRBJ2-5
cdr3_nt: TGTGCCAGCAGTACCGGGAGTCAAGAGACCCAGTACTTC
cdr3_aa: CASSTGSQETQYF

clone_size: .
d_call: TRBD1
v_call: TRBV28
j_call: TRBJ1-2
cdr3_nt: TGTGCCAGCAGTTTGGGACAGGGGAAATACGGCTACACCTTC
cdr3_aa: CASSLGQGKYGYTF

clone_size: .
d_call: .
v_call: TRBV9
j_call: TRBJ2-1
cdr3_nt: TGTGCCAGCAGCCCTAGACTAGGCTCCTACAATGAGCAGTTCTTC
cdr3_aa: CASSPRLGSYNEQFF

clone_size: few
d_call: TRBD2
v_call: TRBV27
j_call: TRBJ2-7
cdr3_nt: TGTGCCAGCAGTCCGCCCCCTGCGGGGGTCGAGCAGTACTTC
cdr3_aa: CASSPPPAGVEQYF

clone_size: .
d_call: TRBD1
v_call: TRBV29-1
j_call: TRBJ1-2
cdr3_nt: TGCAGCGCGGGACAGGAATATGGCTACACCTTC
cdr3_aa: CSAGQEYGYTF

clone_size: many
d_call: TRBD1
v_call: TRBV18
j_call: TRBJ1-4
cdr3_nt: TGTGCCAGCTCGTCACAGGGGCGCGAAAAACTGTTTTTT
cdr3_aa: CASSSQGREKLFF

clone_size: .
d_call: TRBD2
v_call: TRBV9
j_call: TRBJ2-1
cdr3_nt: TGTGCCAGCAGCCCCCAGACTAGCAATAATGAGCAGTTCTTC
cdr3_aa: CASSPQTSNNEQFF

clone_size: .
d_call: .
v_call: TRBV16
j_call: TRBJ1-5
cdr3_nt: TGTGCCAGCAGCCGGGACATCGGGTATAGCAATCAGCCCCAGCATTTT
cdr3_aa: CASSRDIGYSNQPQHF

clone_size: few
d_call: .
v_call: TRBV5-1
j_call: TRBJ1-2
cdr3_nt: TGCGCCAGCAGCCTAGACCAGACAGCTAACTATGGCTACACCTTC
cdr3_aa: CASSLDQTANYGYTF

clone_size: few
d_call: .
v_call: TRBV4-3
j_call: TRBJ1-1
cdr3_nt: TGCGCCAGCAGCCCCAGAGGGGGGAGATCAGCTTTCTTT
cdr3_aa: CASSPRGGRSAFF